This T cell receptor beta chain stems from a study of blood T cell repertoires in COVID-19 (dated by TCRdb to about 2020). Looking at the study overall: Collaborator samples came from the United States, Italy and Spain and covered acute and convalescent phases of COVID-19. The prospective study material was composed of cDNA or gDNA derived from T cells, B-cell-depleted T cells, or PBMCs. The dataset comprised deeply sampled blood TCRbeta repertoires from subjects exposed to, actively infected with, or recovered from COVID-19. The repertoires were made available in a free public database intended to serve as a resource for research on the immune response to SARS-CoV-2. Samples came from the ongoing ImmuneRACE study (first 160 participants) plus 1,254 subjects from 6 global collaborators. A de-identified subject ID, COVID-19 status, age in years and sex were almost always included in the sample metadata. Where HLA class I and class II types were available, the types were taken from metadata supplied by the sample provider, not from assay-based typing.

TCRbeta CDR3 regions were amplified from genomic DNA using the immunoSEQ Assay, a bias-controlled multiplex PCR. For the original study's pipeline: The number of nucleated cells in each sample was estimated by amplification of reference gene primers within the assay. Sequence reads were collapsed and filtered to measure the absolute abundance of every unique TCRbeta CDR3 rearrangement. Productive Simpson clonality was computed per sample as the square root of Simpson's diversity index over productive rearrangements. The table comes from immuneACCESS by way of TCRdb, which keeps in-frame sequences with V and J called. Part of the clones is missing from these tables; in studies checked, under half for an unresolved V gene and the rest for unknown reasons. The V and J calls and clone size come from that table; D and trimming were worked out from the DNA. For this sample there are about 220,000 clones; 84% appear just once. Approximately 20% of the sample is in the top ten clones.

Turning to this clone: Its antigen is not yet known. Base qualities are not provided; no much larger clone lies one nucleotide away.

Paper-wide results and their limitations: Clinical and demographic metadata were provided uncurated, with the amount varying by source and participant.

V is pruned by 6 bases and J by 4 bases, leaving 9 bases of the junction without a gene match. CDR1 and CDR2, looked up from the germline V gene, are SNHLY and FYNNEI. The CDR3 holds 14 amino acids from the cysteine to the phenylalanine. The read is trimmed to its CDR3 DNA, 42 bases read in frame from base 1. Whole blood was collected in K2EDTA tubes by collaborating institutions according to the institutions' own protocols. Collaborator samples were shipped for TCRbeta analysis as frozen whole blood, isolated PBMCs, or DNA extracted from either sample type. Specimen: peripheral blood. The sequence derives from a man aged 25 to 45 with active or convalescent COVID-19. This receptor chain uses TRBV2 and TRBJ2-7; 7 nucleotides in the junction match TRBD2. In nucleotides, the sequence is TGTGCCAGCAGGAGGGACTTGGGAGGGTACGAGCAGTACTTC. Translated, it reads CASRRDLGGYEQYF.